The T cell receptor beta chain described here comes from a study of CD8 T cells in Susac syndrome (dated by TCRdb to the late 2010s). In terms of the full investigation: Among the Susac syndrome patients who were sequenced, clinically active disease was present in about 6 and clinical remission was observed in under ten. Whether CD8+ T cell activation and differentiation in Susac syndrome was antigen driven was tested using repertoire sequencing. At blood withdrawal, Susac syndrome patients were either therapy-naive, taking corticosteroids (in some cases with IVIg as well), or taking IVIg alone.

The germline V gene (reference sequence) supplies CDR1 LGHDT and CDR2 YNNKEL. Trimming at the junction amounts to 2 bases on V and 8 bases on J, and the germline ends lie 21 bases apart. From the cysteine up to the phenylalanine, the CDR3 has a length of 16 residues. Only CDR3 DNA remains: 48 bases, in frame from the first base. Peripheral blood CD8+ and CD4+ T cells from healthy donors, Susac syndrome patients and multiple sclerosis patients were profiled by high-throughput TCR beta sequencing. Susac syndrome patients met recently defined diagnostic criteria for definite or probable disease. Bulk CD8+ and CD4+ T cells were purified magnetically by negative isolation, whereas CD8+ TEMRA cells were enriched by FACS. Blood was drawn into EDTA tubes, processed within 24 hours, and PBMCs were isolated by density gradient centrifugation. PBMCs intended for TCR sequencing were frozen in liquid nitrogen and were later thawed in a 37 degrees C water bath. The sorted or isolated CD4+, CD8+ and CD8+ TEMRA cells reached a purity of at least 90%.

RNA was extracted using the RNeasy kit, and about 0.45 to 1 ug of the RNA was reverse transcribed with random hexamers. The immunoSEQ multiplex PCR assay, which covers 54 Vbeta and 13 Jbeta segments, was used to amplify TCR beta CDR3 regions. To correct PCR amplification bias, a synthetic template baseline was used for both primer optimization and computational correction. As for the original processing: Reads were annotated to V, D and J genes per IMGT and analyzed with immunoSEQ Analyzer, keeping only productive sequences. To calculate clonality, Shannon entropy was normalized by log2 of the number of productive unique sequences and then subtracted from one. Public and private clones were assessed among the 100 most prevalent clones of each patient and control. Clones were defined as Susac-specific when absent from the healthy and MS cohorts, from about 970 published viral clones and from other ImmuneACCESS disease sequences. TCRdb ran its own pipeline on the public reads, namely fastp trimming at Q25 and MiXCR clone calling, and kept in-frame beta chains. Rows matching on CDR3 protein sequence are summarized as one entry with the most common DNA and genes. The V and J calls and clone size are TCRdb's, not the authors'. The sample contains 200,000 to 300,000 distinct CDR3 sequences, 90% to 96% of them found a single time. The top ten hold approximately 0.094% of the sample.

Study-wide conclusions, independent of this receptor: The CD4+ T cell repertoire of patients with Susac syndrome showed no detectable clonal expansion. The study acknowledged that relatively few individuals were included in the TCR sequencing and HLA analysis.

Remarks on this clonotype: Its antigen has not been determined. Per-base quality was not reported, and no clone a single base away is much larger than it.

This receptor was obtained from a human donor with Susac syndrome. Sequenced: CD4+ T cells from PBMCs. This sequence uses TRBV3-1 and TRBJ1-2, with TRBD1 tentatively as D gene (6 bases match). The CDR3 sequence is CASSQSQSVLQGGYTF. The DNA reads TGTGCCAGCAGCCAATCTCAGTCAGTCCTGCAGGGGGGCTACACCTTC.